The present T cell receptor (beta chain) was sequenced within a study of beta chain features in type 1 diabetes. Sorting based on CD45RO/CCR7/CD25/CD127/CD95/CD27 separated CD4+ naive, central memory, regulatory and stem cell-like memory cells. With respect to this clone: Its antigen remains unknown.

Study results and limitations: VDJ junctions from type 1 diabetes patients carried fewer insertions and larger deletions. Although PCR might favor shorter templates, it would do so equally in patients and controls.

Reverse transcription of all isolated RNA meant that expressed TCRB transcripts were sequenced. Roughly 3.6 million reads per sample on average were obtained from naive, central memory and regulatory T cell samples. The protocol was immunoSEQ multiplex PCR, while the TCRdb copy is restricted to in-frame clones and leaves out a portion. The sample carries hundreds of thousands of clones, over 65% recorded once. There are 15 residues in the CDR3. Trimming took off 2 bases at V and 2 bases at J, with 14 bases between the two ends. The germline V gene encodes CDR1 SGHRS and CDR2 YFSETQ. The TCR comes from a man between 25 and 39 years old in good health. The chain couples TRBV5-1 to TRBJ2-7; no definite D call. Sample: naive CD4+ T cells from blood. Here the CDR3 DNA reads TGCGCCAGCAGCTTCGGGCCCACAAATACCTACGAGCAGTACTTC. Translating gives CASSFGPTNTYEQYF.